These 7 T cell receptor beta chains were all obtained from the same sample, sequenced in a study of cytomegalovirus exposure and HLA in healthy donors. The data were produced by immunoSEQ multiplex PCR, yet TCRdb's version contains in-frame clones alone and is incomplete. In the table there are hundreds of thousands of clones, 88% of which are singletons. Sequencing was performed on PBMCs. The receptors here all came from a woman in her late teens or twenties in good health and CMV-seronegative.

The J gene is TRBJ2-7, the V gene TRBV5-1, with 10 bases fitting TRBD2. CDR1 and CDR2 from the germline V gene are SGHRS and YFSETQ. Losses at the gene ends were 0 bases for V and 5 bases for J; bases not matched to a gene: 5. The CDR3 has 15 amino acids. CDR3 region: CASSLVSSGSHEQYF. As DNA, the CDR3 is TGCGCCAGCAGCTTGGTTTCTAGCGGGAGCCACGAGCAGTACTTC.

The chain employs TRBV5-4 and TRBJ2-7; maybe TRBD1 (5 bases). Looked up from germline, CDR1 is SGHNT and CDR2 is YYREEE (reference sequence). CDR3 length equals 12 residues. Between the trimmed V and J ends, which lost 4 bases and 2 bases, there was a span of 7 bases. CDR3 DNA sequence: TGTGCCAGCAGCAAAGGGGCCTACGAGCAGTACTTC. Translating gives CASSKGAYEQYF.

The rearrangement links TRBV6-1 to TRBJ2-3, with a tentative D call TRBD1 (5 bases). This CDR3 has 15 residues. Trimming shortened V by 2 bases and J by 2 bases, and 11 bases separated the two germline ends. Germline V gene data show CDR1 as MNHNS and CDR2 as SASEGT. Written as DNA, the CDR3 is TGTGCCAGCAGTGAACCGGCAGGGTTCACAGATACGCAGTATTTT. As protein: CASSEPAGFTDTQYF.

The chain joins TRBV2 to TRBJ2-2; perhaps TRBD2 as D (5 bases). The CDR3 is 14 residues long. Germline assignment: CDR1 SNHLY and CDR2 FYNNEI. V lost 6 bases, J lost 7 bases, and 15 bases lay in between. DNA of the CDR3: TGTGCCAGCAGAACTCCCCGGGAACTCGGGGAGCTGTTTTTT. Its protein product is CASRTPRELGELFF.

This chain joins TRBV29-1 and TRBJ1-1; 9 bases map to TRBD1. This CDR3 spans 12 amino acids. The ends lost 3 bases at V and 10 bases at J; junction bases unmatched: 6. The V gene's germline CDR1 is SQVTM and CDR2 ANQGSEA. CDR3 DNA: TGCAGCGTTGAGCGGGGACAGGGAATAGCTTTCTTT. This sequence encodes CSVERGQGIAFF.

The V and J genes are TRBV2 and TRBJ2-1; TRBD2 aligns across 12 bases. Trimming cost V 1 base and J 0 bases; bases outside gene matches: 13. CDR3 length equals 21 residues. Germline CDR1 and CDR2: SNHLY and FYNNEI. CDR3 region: CASSEGAGLAGLRSSYNEQFF. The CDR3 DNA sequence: TGTGCCAGCAGTGAAGGGGCTGGACTAGCGGGACTTCGGAGCTCCTACAATGAGCAGTTCTTC.

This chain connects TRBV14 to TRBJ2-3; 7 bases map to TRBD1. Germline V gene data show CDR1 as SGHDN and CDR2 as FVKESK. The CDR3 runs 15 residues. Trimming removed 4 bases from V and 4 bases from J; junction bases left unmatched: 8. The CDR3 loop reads CASSLRDRSPDTQYF. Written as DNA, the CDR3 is TGTGCCAGCAGCCTCCGGGACAGATCACCAGATACGCAGTATTTT.